This T cell receptor beta chain was captured by sequencing in a study of blood T cell repertoires in COVID-19. The method was immunoSEQ multiplex PCR; TCRdb's version includes in-frame clones alone and lacks a portion of them. The sample comprises more than 300,000 clones, roughly nine tenths of which are singletons, and about 0.78% rests with the top ten. Sequenced input: PBMCs or T cells enriched from blood (not recorded which). The receptor comes from a woman between 40 and 50 years old who had been exposed to COVID-19.

This chain's CDR3 is CASSYSTNRDIYGYTF. CDR3 nucleotide sequence: TGTGCCAGCAGTTACTCCACGAACCGGGACATCTATGGCTACACCTTC. This sequence joins TRBV6-5 and TRBJ1-2; D is perhaps TRBD1 (6 bases). The germline V gene has CDR1 MNHEY and CDR2 SVGAGI. The ends were cut back, 0 bases at V and 4 bases at J, with 15 bases in the middle. This CDR3 comprises 16 residues.